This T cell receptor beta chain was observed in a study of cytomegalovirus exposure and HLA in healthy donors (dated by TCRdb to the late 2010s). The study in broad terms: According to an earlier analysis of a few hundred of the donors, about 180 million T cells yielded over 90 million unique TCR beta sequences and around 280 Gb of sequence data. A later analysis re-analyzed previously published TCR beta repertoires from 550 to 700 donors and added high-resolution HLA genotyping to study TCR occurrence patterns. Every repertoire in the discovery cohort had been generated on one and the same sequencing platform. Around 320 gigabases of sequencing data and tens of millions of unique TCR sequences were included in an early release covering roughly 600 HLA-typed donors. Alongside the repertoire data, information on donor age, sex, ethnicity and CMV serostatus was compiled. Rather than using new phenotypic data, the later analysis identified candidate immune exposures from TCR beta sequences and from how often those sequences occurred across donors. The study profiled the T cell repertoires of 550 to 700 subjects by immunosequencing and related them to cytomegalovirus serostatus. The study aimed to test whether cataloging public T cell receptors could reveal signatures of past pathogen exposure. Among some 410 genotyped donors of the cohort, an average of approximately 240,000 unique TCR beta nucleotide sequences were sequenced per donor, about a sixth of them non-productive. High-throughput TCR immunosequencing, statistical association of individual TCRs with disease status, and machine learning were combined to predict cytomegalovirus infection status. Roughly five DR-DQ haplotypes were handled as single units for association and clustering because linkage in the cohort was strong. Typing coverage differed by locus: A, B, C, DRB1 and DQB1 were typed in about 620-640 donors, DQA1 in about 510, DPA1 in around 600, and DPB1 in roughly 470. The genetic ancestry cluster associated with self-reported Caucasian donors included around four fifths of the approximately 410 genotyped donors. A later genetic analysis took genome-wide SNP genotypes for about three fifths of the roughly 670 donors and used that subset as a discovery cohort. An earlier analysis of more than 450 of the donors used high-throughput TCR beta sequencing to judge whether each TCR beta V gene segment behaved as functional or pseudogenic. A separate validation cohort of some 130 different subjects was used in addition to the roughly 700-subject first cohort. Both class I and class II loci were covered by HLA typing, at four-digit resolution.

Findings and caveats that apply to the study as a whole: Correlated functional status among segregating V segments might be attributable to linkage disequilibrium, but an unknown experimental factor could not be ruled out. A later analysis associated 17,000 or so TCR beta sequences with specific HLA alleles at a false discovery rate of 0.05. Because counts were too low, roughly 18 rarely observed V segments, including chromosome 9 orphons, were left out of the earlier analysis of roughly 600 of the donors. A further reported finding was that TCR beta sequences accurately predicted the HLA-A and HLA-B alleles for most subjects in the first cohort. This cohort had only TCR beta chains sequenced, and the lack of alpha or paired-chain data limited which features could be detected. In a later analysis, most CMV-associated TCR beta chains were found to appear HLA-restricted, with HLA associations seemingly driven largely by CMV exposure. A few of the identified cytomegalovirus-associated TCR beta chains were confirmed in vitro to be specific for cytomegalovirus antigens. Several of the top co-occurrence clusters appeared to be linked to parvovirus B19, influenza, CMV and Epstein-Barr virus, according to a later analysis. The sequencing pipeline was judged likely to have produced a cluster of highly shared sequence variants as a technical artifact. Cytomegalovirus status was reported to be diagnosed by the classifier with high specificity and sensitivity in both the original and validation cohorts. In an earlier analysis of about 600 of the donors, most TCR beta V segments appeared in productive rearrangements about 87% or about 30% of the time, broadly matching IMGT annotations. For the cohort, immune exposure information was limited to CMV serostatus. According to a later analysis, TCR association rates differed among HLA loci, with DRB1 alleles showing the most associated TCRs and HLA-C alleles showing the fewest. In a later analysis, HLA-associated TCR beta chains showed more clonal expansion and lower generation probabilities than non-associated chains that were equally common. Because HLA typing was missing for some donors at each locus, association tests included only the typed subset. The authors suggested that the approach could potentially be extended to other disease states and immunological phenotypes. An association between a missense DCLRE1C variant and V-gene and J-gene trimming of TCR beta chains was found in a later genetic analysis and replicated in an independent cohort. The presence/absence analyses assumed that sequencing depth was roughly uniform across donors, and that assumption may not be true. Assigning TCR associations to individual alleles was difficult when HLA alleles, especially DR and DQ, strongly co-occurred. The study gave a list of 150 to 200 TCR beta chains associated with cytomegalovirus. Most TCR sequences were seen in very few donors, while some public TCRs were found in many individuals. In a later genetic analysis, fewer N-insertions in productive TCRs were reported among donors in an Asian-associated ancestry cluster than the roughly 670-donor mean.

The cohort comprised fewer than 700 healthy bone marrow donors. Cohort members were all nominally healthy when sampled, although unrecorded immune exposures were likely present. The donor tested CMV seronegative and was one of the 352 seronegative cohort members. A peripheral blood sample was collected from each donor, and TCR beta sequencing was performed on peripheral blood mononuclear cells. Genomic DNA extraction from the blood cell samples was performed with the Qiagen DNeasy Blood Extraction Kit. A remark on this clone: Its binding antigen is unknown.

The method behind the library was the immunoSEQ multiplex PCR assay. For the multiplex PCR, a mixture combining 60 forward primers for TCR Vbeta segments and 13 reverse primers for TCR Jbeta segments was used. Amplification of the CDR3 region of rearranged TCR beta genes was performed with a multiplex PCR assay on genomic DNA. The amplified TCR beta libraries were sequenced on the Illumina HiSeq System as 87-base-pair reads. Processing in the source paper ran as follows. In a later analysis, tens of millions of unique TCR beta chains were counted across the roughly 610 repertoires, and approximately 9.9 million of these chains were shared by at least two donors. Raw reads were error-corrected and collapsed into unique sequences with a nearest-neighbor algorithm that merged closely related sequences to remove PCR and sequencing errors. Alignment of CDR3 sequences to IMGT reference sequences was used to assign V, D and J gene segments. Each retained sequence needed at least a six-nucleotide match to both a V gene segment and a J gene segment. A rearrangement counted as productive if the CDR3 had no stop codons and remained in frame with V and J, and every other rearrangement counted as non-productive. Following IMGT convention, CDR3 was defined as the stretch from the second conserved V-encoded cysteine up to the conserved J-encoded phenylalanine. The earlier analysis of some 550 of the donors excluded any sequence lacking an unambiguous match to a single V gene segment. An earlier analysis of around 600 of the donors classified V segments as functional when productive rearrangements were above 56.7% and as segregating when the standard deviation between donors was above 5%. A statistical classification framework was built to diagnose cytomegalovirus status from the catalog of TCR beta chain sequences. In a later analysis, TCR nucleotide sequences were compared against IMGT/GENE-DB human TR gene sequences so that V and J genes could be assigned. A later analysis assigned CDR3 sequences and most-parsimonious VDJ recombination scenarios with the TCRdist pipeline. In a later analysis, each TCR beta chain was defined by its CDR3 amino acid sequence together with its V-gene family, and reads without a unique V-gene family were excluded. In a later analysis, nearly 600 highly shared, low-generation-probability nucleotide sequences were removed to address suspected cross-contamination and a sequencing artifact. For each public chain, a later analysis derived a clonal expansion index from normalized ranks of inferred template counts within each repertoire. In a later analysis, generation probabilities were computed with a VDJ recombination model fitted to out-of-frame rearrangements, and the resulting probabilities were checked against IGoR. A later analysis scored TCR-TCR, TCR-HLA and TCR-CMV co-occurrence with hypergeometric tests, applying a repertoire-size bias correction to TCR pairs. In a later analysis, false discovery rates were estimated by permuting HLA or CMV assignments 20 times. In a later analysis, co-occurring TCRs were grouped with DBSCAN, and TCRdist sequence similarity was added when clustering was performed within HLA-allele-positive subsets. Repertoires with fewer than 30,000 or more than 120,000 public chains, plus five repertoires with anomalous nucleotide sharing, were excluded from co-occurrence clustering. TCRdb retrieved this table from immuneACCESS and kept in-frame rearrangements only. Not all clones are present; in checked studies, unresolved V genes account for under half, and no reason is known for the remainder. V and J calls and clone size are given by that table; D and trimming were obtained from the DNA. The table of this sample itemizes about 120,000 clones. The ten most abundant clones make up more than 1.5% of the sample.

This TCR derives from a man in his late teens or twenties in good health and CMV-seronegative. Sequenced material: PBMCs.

Read as DNA, the sequence is TGTGCCAGCAGCCGATATGGAGCAACTACGCAGTATTTT. It is translated as CASSRYGATTQYF. The sequence is built from TRBV5-6 and TRBJ2-3; no D gene is confidently identified. From the germline V gene, CDR1 is SGHDT and CDR2 is YYEEEE. The CDR3 contains 13 residues, cysteine and phenylalanine counted. The retained sequence is limited to the CDR3, 39 bases, with the frame set at the first base. V loses 4 bases of germline sequence and J loses 8 bases, and the interval between the two ends is 14 bases.